This T cell receptor beta chain was found in a study of beta chain features in type 1 diabetes. Turning to the study itself: Investigators examined more than 90 million sorted cells across all samples. General study results and limits: A moderate, significant TCRB CDR3 shortening appeared in type 1 diabetes across four CD4+ subsets. PCR may have favored shorter templates equally in patients and controls.

This CDR3 contains 16 residues. Germline V lookup: CDR1 MGHDK, CDR2 SYGVNS. V gave up 5 bases and J gave up 5 bases; unmatched junction bases: 12. Via the markers CD45RO/CCR7/CD25/CD127/CD95/CD27, stem cell-like memory, regulatory, central memory and naive CD4+ cells were sorted. Reverse transcribing all isolated RNA meant expressed TCRB transcripts were sequenced. Sequenced by immunoSEQ multiplex PCR; TCRdb stores in-frame clones only, minus some. The sample yields approximately 240,000 clones, around 15% seen once. About this clone itself: Its antigen is not known.

Input material: naive CD4+ T cells from blood. The clonotype comes from a man younger than 45 with type 1 diabetes. The chain couples TRBV25-1 to TRBJ2-1, with 7 bases fitting TRBD2. CDR3 sequence: CASSPGRASGNNEQFF. CDR3 DNA: TGTGCCAGCAGTCCCGGTAGGGCTAGCGGAAACAATGAGCAGTTCTTC.